The next 11 T cell receptor beta chains were all read from a single sample in a study of metastatic and nonmetastatic thyroid tumors. MiXCR re-clonotyped the PCR reads for TCRdb. The repertoire holds tens of thousands of clones, around an eighth seen once, with 8.5% to 10% in the top ten. Ahead of thyroid surgery, no patient had received treatment of any kind. The sequenced material came from blood. These receptors came from a male donor with papillary thyroid cancer or a benign thyroid nodule (not recorded which). Some clones in this sample may be carry-over from other donors' samples.

CDR3 sequence: CASSLIGEAFF. CDR3 in DNA: TGTGCCAGCAGTTTAATTGGGGAAGCTTTCTTT. This chain links TRBV19 with TRBJ1-1; D is unresolved. The V end was cut by 9 bases, the J end by 8 bases, with 13 bases between. The germline V gene has CDR1 LNHDA and CDR2 SQIVND (reference sequence). The CDR3 totals 11 residues. The full variable domain, in which reference TRBV19 and TRBJ1-1 provide the parts outside the CDR3, is DGGITQSPKYLFRKEGQNVTLSCEQNLNHDAMYWYRQDPGQGLRLIYYSQIVNDFQKGDIAEGYSVSREKKESFPLTVTSAQKNPTAFYLCASSLIGEAFFGQGTRLTVV.

This clone was seen ten or more times. The gene calls are TRBV19 and TRBJ2-7; TRBD1 matches 7 bases. With V trimmed by 4 bases and J by 2 bases, 8 bases remained unmatched. In germline, CDR1 is LNHDA, CDR2 SQIVND (reference sequence). The CDR3 covers 15 residues. DNA for the CDR3: TGTGCCAGTAGTACTACGGCAGGGGGAACCTACGAGCAGTACTTC. Translating gives CASSTTAGGTYEQYF.

This clone was picked up many times. The chain carries TRBV6-6 and TRBJ2-3; D possibly corresponds to TRBD2 (6 bases). CDR3 size: 12 residues. Germline V gene lookup returns CDR1 MNHNY and CDR2 SVGAGI (reference sequence). Trimming took off 0 bases at V and 10 bases at J, with 8 bases between the two ends. This chain's CDR3 is CASSYSREAQYF. CDR3 DNA: TGTGCCAGCAGTTACTCCAGGGAGGCGCAGTATTTT.

The chain carries TRBV5-8 and TRBJ1-2; 7 positions agree with TRBD1. CDR3 length: 13 amino acids. Germline trimming cut 4 bases from V and 5 bases from J; bases unmatched to any gene: 5. The germline CDR1 and CDR2 sequences are SGHTS and YDEGEE. The DNA of the CDR3 is TGTGCCAGCAGCATGGGGACAGCATATGGCTACACCTTC. This codes for CASSMGTAYGYTF.

This clone has a count of ten or more. The chain links TRBV20-1 to TRBJ1-4; 7 bases are a match to TRBD1. This CDR3 is built from 14 residues. The junction had 8 bases not matched to a gene; V was cut back by 3 bases and J by 7 bases. Germline CDR1 is DFQATT and CDR2 is SNEGSKA (reference sequence). The CDR3, as DNA: TGCAGTGCTAGGTCAGGGGGAATTAGTGAAAAACTGTTTTTT. It encodes CSARSGGISEKLFF.

Many counts were recorded for this clone. V usage is TRBV6-2 or TRBV6-3 and J usage is TRBJ2-2; D is perhaps TRBD1 (6 bases). The CDR3 covers 13 residues. Trimming took off 2 bases at V and 5 bases at J, with 6 bases between the two ends. Germline CDR1 MNHEY, CDR2 SVGEGT. The CDR3 is CASSYGTTGELFF. Written as DNA, the CDR3 is TGTGCCAGCAGTTACGGGACAACCGGGGAGCTGTTTTTT.

This clone came up many times. V is TRBV19 and J is TRBJ2-5, with D possibly being TRBD1 (5 bases). The CDR3 sequence is 14 residues long. Per germline, CDR1 LNHDA and CDR2 SQIVND (reference sequence). V was clipped by 7 bases and J by 2 bases, with 14 bases between them. CDR3 sequence: CASNEDTAQETQYF. The CDR3 bases are TGTGCCAGTAATGAGGACACGGCTCAAGAGACCCAGTACTTC.

On this clone itself: This clone may be a read error of a much larger clone one base away. The chain links TRBV9 to TRBJ2-7, with 12 bases matching TRBD2. From germline, CDR1 is SGDLS and CDR2 YYNGEE. This CDR3 is built from 16 residues. Trimming took 1 base from V and 5 from J; bases not matched to a gene: 7. The CDR3 protein is CASSVFLTSGSNEQYF. The CDR3 DNA reads TGTGCCAGCAGCGTATTTTTGACTAGCGGGAGTAACGAGCAGTACTTC.

This clone was seen ten or more times. This rearrangement joins TRBV28 to TRBJ2-7; D is undetermined. V gave up 6 bases and J gave up 7 bases, with 13 bases separating them. CDR1 is MDHEN and CDR2 is SYDVKM in the germline V gene. This CDR3 is built from 12 residues. In nucleotides, the CDR3 is TGTGCCAGCAGGCCCCCCCTTTCGGAGCAGTACTTC. Its protein product is CASRPPLSEQYF. The full variable domain, rest sourced from reference TRBV28 and TRBJ2-7, is DVKVTQSSRYLVKRTGEKVFLECVQDMDHENMFWYRQDPGLGLRLIYFSYDVKMKEKGDIPEGYSVSREKKERFSLILESASTNQTSMYLCASRPPLSEQYFGPGTRLTVT.

This clone was found many times. The rearrangement uses TRBV6-1 and TRBJ2-3; TRBD2 agrees at 13 bases. CDR1 is MNHNS, CDR2 SASEGT, per germline. V gave up 5 bases and J gave up 4 bases; unmatched junction bases: 6. The CDR3 is 16 amino acids. Written as DNA, the CDR3 is TGTGCCAGCAGTCCCAGGACTAGCGGGAGCGCAGATACGCAGTATTTT. It encodes CASSPRTSGSADTQYF.

For this clone: A junction boundary mismatches the germline segment, possibly from a read error. V and J are TRBV6-1 and TRBJ2-1, with D uncertain. CDR1 and CDR2 from the germline V gene are MNHNS and SASEGT. The CDR3 consists of 13 residues. The CDR3 region has the DNA TGTGCCAGCAGGGGGTCGTTCTACAATGAGCGGTTCTTC. Protein product: CASRGSFYNERFF.